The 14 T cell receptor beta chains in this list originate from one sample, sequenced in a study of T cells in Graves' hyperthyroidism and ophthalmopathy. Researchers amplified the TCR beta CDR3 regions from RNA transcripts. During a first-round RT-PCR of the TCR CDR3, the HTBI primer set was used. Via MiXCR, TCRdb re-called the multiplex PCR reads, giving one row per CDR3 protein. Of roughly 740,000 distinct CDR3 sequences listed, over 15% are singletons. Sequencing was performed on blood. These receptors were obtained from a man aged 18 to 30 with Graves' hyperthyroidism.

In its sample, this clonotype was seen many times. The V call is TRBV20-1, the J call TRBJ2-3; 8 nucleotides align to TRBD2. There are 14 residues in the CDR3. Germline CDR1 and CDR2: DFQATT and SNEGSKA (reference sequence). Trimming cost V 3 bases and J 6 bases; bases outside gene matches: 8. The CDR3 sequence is CSASSSGGTDTQYF. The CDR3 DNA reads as TGCAGTGCTAGTTCCAGCGGGGGTACGGATACGCAGTATTTT.

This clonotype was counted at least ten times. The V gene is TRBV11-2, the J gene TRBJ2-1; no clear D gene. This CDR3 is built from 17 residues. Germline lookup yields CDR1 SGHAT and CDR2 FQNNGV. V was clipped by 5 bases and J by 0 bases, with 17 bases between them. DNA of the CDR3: TGTGCCAGCAGCCACACTTCCCTCCAAAGCTCCTACAATGAGCAGTTCTTC. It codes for CASSHTSLQSSYNEQFF.

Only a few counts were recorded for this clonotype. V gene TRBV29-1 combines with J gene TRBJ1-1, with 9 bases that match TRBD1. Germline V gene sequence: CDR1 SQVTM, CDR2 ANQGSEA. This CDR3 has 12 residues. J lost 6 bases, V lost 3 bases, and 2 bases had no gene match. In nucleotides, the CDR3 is TGCAGCGTTGAGGGACAGGGTTCTGAAGCTTTCTTT. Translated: CSVEGQGSEAFF.

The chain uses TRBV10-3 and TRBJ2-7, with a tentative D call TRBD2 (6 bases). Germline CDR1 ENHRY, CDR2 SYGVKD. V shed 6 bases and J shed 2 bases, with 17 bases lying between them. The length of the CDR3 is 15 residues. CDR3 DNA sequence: TGTGCCATCAGCAATCCGGGACTTCCAACCTACGAGCAGTACTTC. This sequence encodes CAISNPGLPTYEQYF.

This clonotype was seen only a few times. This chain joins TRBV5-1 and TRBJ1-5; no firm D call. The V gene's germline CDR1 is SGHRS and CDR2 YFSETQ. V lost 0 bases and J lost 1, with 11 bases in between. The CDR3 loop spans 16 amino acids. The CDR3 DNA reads TGCGCCAGCAGCTTGGGAGTAGCGGCCAGCAATCAGCCCCAGCATTTT. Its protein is CASSLGVAASNQPQHF.

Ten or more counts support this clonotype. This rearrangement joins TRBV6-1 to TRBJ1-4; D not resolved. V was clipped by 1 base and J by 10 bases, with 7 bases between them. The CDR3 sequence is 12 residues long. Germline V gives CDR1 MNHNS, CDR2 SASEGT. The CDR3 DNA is TGTGCCAGCAGTGAAGGAATCCGAAAACTGTTTTTT. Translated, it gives CASSEGIRKLFF.

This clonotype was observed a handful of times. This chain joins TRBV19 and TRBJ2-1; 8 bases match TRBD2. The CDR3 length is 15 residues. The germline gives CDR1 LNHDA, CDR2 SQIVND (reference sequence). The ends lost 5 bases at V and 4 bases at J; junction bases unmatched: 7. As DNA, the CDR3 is TGTGCCAGTAGTGAAGCGGGACTAGTGTACAATGAGCAGTTCTTC. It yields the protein CASSEAGLVYNEQFF.

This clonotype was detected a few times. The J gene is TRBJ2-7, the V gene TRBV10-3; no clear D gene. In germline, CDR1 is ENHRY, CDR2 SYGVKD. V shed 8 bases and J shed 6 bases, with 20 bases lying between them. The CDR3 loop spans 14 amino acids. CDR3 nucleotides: TGTGCCATCGAGGTGGGTCCGAACGGACGCGAGCAGTACTTC. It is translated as CAIEVGPNGREQYF.

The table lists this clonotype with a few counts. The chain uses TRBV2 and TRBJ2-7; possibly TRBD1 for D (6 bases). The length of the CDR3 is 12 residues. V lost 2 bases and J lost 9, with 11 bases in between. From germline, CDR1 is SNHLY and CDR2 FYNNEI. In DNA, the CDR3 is TGTGCCAGCAGTGAAACAGGGCTTGGGCAGTACTTC. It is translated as CASSETGLGQYF.

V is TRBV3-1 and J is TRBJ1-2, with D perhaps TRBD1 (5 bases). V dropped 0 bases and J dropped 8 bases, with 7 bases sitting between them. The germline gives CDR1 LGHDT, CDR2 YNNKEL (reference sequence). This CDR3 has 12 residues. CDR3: CASSQDWGGYTF. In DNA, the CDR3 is TGTGCCAGCAGCCAAGATTGGGGGGGCTACACCTTC.

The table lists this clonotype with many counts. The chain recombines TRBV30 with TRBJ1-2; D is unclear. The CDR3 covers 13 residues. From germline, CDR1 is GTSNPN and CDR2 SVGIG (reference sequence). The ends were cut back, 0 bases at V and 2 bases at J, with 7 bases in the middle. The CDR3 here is CAWSVGVNYGYTF. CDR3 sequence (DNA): TGTGCCTGGAGTGTGGGAGTGAACTATGGCTACACCTTC. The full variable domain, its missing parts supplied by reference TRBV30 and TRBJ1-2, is SQTIHQWPATLVQPVGSPLSLECTVEGTSNPNLYWYRQAAGRGLQLLFYSVGIGQISSEVPQNLSASRPQDRQFILSSKKLLLSDSGFYLCAWSVGVNYGYTFGSGTRLTVV.

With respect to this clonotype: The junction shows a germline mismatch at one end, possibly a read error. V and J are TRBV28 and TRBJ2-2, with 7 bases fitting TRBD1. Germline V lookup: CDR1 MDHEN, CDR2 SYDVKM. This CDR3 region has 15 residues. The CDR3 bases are TGTGCCAGCAGCCCAGGGGGATGGGACACCGGGGAGCTGCTTTTT. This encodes CASSPGGWDTGELLF.

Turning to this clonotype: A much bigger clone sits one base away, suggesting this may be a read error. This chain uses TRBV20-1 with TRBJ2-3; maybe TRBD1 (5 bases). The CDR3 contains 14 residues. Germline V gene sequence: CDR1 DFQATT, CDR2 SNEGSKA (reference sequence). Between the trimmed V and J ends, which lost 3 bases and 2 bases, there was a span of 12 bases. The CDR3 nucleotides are TGCAGTGCTAGTGCTGGACACAACACAGATACGCAGTATTTT. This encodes CSASAGHNTDTQYF.

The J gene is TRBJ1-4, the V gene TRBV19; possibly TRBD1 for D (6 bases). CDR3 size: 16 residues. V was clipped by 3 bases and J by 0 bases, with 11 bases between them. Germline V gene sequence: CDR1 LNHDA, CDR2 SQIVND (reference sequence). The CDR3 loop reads CASSMDRSATNEKLFF. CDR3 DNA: TGTGCCAGTAGTATGGACAGAAGCGCAACTAATGAAAAACTGTTTTTT.